This TCR beta chain was profiled in a study of blood T cell repertoires in COVID-19. Whole-study context: Samples taken during acute and convalescent COVID-19 were collected in the United States, Italy and Spain. Sample material is recorded as cDNA or gDNA derived from T cells, B-cell-depleted T cells, or PBMCs.

Original handling: Amplified reference gene primers provided the basis for estimating nucleated cell counts. Measured with immunoSEQ multiplex PCR; TCRdb has only the in-frame clones, and not every one. D and trimming come from the DNA, and the V and J calls and clone size come from that table. The sample has roughly 100,000 clones, about 87% seen once. V was cut by 7 bases and J by 1 base, with 7 bases left in between. The CDR3 extends over 13 amino acids. CDR1 is MDHEN and CDR2 is SYDVKM in the germline V gene. The TCR sequence derives from a man aged 45-65 years with active or convalescent COVID-19. Sequencing was done on a sample of peripheral blood. The V call is TRBV28, the J call TRBJ2-2, with a weak D call TRBD2 (5 bases). Here the CDR3 DNA reads TGTGCCAGCATAGGACTGAACACCGGGGAGCTGTTTTTT. Translating it yields CASIGLNTGELFF.